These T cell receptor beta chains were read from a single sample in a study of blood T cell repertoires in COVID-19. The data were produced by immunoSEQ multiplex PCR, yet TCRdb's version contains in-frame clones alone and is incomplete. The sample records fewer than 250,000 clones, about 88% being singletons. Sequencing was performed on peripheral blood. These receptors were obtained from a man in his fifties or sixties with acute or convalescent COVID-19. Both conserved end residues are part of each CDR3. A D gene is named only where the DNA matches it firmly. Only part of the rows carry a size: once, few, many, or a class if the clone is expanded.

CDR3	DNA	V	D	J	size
CASSLARRQPYEQYF	TGTGCCAGCAGCTTAGCTCGGAGACAGCCCTACGAGCAGTACTTC	TRBV7-9	-	TRBJ2-7	few
CASSQTGGNTEAFF	TGCGCCAGCAGCCAGACGGGGGGGAACACTGAAGCTTTCTTT	TRBV4-1	-	TRBJ1-1	-
CASSTGGQKNTEAFF	TGTGCCAGCAGTACAGGAGGACAGAAGAACACTGAAGCTTTCTTT	TRBV6-5	-	TRBJ1-1	-
CASSIQGGTEAFF	TGTGCCAGTAGTATCCAAGGGGGCACTGAAGCTTTCTTT	TRBV19	-	TRBJ1-1	few
CASSSQGPSNEKLFF	TGTGCCAGTAGCTCCCAGGGCCCGTCTAATGAAAAACTGTTTTTT	TRBV19	-	TRBJ1-4	-
CASSEGGGRGSYEQYF	TGTGCCAGCAGTGAAGGTGGGGGCAGAGGGTCCTACGAGCAGTACTTC	TRBV6-1	-	TRBJ2-7	-
CASSHRLGTGNEKLFF	TGTGCCAGCAGCCACCGATTGGGGACAGGGAATGAAAAACTGTTTTTT	TRBV14	TRBD1	TRBJ1-4	-
CASSLGDRANTQYF	TGCGCCAGCAGCTTGGGGGACAGGGCCAATACGCAGTATTTT	TRBV5-1	TRBD1	TRBJ2-3	-
CASSARNSNYGYTF	TGTGCCAGCAGCGCCAGGAATTCTAACTATGGCTACACCTTC	TRBV9	-	TRBJ1-2	-
CASSQDRGTYGYTF	TGCGCCAGCAGCCAAGATCGGGGTACCTATGGCTACACCTTC	TRBV4-3	-	TRBJ1-2	-
CASSQQTGFNEKLFF	TGTGCCAGCAGCCAGCAGACGGGTTTTAATGAAAAACTGTTTTTT	TRBV3-1/TRBV3-2	-	TRBJ1-4	-
CASSMPGQGAFYGYTF	TGTGCCAGCAGCATGCCGGGACAGGGGGCGTTCTATGGCTACACCTTC	TRBV5-5	TRBD1	TRBJ1-2	-
CASRSGVNYGYTF	TGTGCCAGCAGATCAGGGGTAAACTATGGCTACACCTTC	TRBV7-9	-	TRBJ1-2	-
CASSTTGGNEKLFF	TGTGCCAGCAGCACGACAGGTGGTAATGAAAAACTGTTTTTT	TRBV5-6	-	TRBJ1-4	-
CASSFRDINRDEQFF	TGTGCCAGCAGCTTCCGGGACATAAATCGGGATGAGCAGTTCTTC	TRBV27	-	TRBJ2-1	-
CASRFGNANTEAFF	TGTGCCAGTAGGTTCGGGAACGCAAATACTGAAGCTTTCTTT	TRBV19	-	TRBJ1-1	-
CASSDSTGSGNTIYF	TGTGCCAGCAGTGATTCGACAGGCTCTGGAAACACCATATATTTT	TRBV6-1	-	TRBJ1-3	few
CASSTGADTQYF	TGTGCCAGCAGTACAGGGGCCGATACGCAGTATTTT	TRBV28	TRBD1	TRBJ2-3	-
CASSLGGDSTFTDTQYF	TGTGCCAGCAGCTTAGGGGGGGACAGCACTTTCACAGATACGCAGTATTTT	TRBV11-2	-	TRBJ2-3	-
CASSLLAGAYNEQFF	TGTGCCAGCAGCTTACTAGCGGGAGCCTACAATGAGCAGTTCTTC	TRBV5-4	TRBD2	TRBJ2-1	-
CAISGRTSGYNEQFF	TGTGCCATCAGTGGGAGGACTAGCGGGTACAATGAGCAGTTCTTC	TRBV10-3	TRBD2	TRBJ2-1	-
CASSSGYYGYTF	TGTGCCAGCAGTTCCGGGTATTATGGCTACACCTTC	TRBV6-6	-	TRBJ1-2	-
CASSHFRERIVDEQFF	TGCGCCAGCAGCCATTTCCGGGAGAGAATCGTCGATGAGCAGTTCTTC	TRBV4-1	-	TRBJ2-1	once
CASSYKQGANTEAFF	TGTGCCAGCAGCTACAAACAGGGGGCGAACACTGAAGCTTTCTTT	TRBV7-9	TRBD1	TRBJ1-1	-
CASSSGGPSYEQYF	TGTGCCAGCTCATCCGGGGGGCCCTCCTACGAGCAGTACTTC	TRBV18	-	TRBJ2-7	-
CASSLGQGYNEQFF	TGTGCCAGCAGCTTAGGACAGGGTTACAATGAGCAGTTCTTC	TRBV7-8	TRBD1	TRBJ2-1	-
CASSLRAGGPGQETQYF	TGCGCCAGCAGCTTGCGGGCGGGGGGGCCGGGCCAAGAGACCCAGTACTTC	TRBV5-1	TRBD2	TRBJ2-5	-
CATSDPTGTTPSGANVLTF	TGTGCCACCAGTGACCCCACCGGGACAACTCCCTCTGGGGCCAACGTCCTGACTTTC	TRBV24-1	-	TRBJ2-6	-
CASSLGGTVVPYEQYF	TGTGCCAGCAGTTTAGGCGGGACAGTGGTCCCCTACGAGCAGTACTTC	TRBV28	-	TRBJ2-7	once
CASSPGQGAGQPQHF	TGTGCCAGCTCACCGGGACAGGGGGCCGGTCAGCCCCAGCATTTT	TRBV18	TRBD1	TRBJ1-5	-
CARDGGTGAGYTF	TGTGCCAGGGATGGGGGGACAGGGGCTGGCTACACCTTC	TRBV2	TRBD1	TRBJ1-2	-
CAWSVPRCGAADTQYF	TGTGCCTGGAGTGTACCGCGATGCGGGGCGGCAGATACGCAGTATTTT	TRBV30	-	TRBJ2-3	-
CASSLGQGVGYTF	TGTGCCAGCAGCTTGGGACAGGGGGTGGGCTACACCTTC	TRBV5-5	TRBD1	TRBJ1-2	-
CASSPPGGLTSGNTIYF	TGTGCCAGCTCACCACCCGGCGGGCTGACCTCTGGAAACACCATATATTTT	TRBV18	-	TRBJ1-3	-
CATSDSGTGVSLGNQPQHF	TGTGCCACCAGTGACTCCGGGACAGGGGTGAGTTTGGGCAATCAGCCCCAGCATTTT	TRBV24-1	TRBD1	TRBJ1-5	once
CAISEGGTGQREQYF	TGTGCCATCAGTGAGGGGGGGACAGGACAAAGGGAGCAGTACTTC	TRBV10-3	TRBD1	TRBJ2-7	once
CATSRAGTGFSPLHF	TGTGCCACCAGCAGAGCCGGGACAGGGTTCTCACCCCTCCACTTT	TRBV15	TRBD1	TRBJ1-6	-
CASSPRQGRGETQYF	TGTGCCAGCAGTCCGCGACAGGGGAGGGGGGAGACCCAGTACTTC	TRBV27	-	TRBJ2-5	-
CASSGNRASGSPLHF	TGTGCCAGCAGCGGTAACAGGGCCTCGGGGTCACCCCTCCACTTT	TRBV7-9	-	TRBJ1-6	-
CATNGWSGETQYF	TGTGCCACCAACGGCTGGAGTGGGGAGACCCAGTACTTC	TRBV7-2	-	TRBJ2-5	few
CAWSSSTRRPQHF	TGTGCCTGGAGTTCTTCGACCAGGCGGCCCCAGCATTTT	TRBV30	-	TRBJ1-5	-
CASSSTRGPKNIQYF	TGTGCCAGCAGCTCTACCAGGGGCCCCAAAAACATTCAGTACTTC	TRBV7-9	-	TRBJ2-4	-
CASSIVGDSNQPQHF	TGTGCCAGTAGTATAGTCGGGGATAGCAATCAGCCCCAGCATTTT	TRBV19	-	TRBJ1-5	-
CASSSKSLRLAGVTETQYF	TGTGCCAGCTCATCCAAGTCCCTCCGACTAGCGGGGGTTACGGAGACCCAGTACTTC	TRBV27	TRBD2	TRBJ2-5	-
CASTTGGNEKLFF	TGTGCCAGCACCACGGGGGGAAATGAAAAACTGTTTTTT	TRBV2	-	TRBJ1-4	-
CASSQGWASGVDTQYF	TGTGCCAGCAGCCAAGGTTGGGCTAGCGGGGTTGATACGCAGTATTTT	TRBV14	TRBD2	TRBJ2-3	once
CASSPVGNTIYF	TGTGCCAGCAGCCCCGTGGGAAACACCATATATTTT	TRBV9	-	TRBJ1-3	once
CASRREGTSGRTDTQYF	TGCGCCAGCAGGAGAGAGGGGACTAGCGGGCGCACAGATACGCAGTATTTT	TRBV5-1	TRBD2	TRBJ2-3	-
CASSKIPQPGPQETQYF	TGTGCCAGCAGCAAAATCCCCCAGCCTGGGCCCCAAGAGACCCAGTACTTC	TRBV21-1	-	TRBJ2-5	-
CASSQEVSGGSYEQYF	TGCGCCAGCAGCCAAGAAGTTTCAGGGGGGTCCTACGAGCAGTACTTC	TRBV4-1	-	TRBJ2-7	-
CASGLALAGTSGELFF	TGTGCTAGTGGTTTGGCGCTAGCGGGGACCTCCGGGGAGCTGTTTTTT	TRBV12-5	TRBD2	TRBJ2-2	-
CASSYSSGAPGTIYF	TGTGCCAGCAGTTACTCGAGCGGGGCGCCGGGGACCATATATTTT	TRBV6-5	-	TRBJ1-3	once
CASSRTSGGTTSYEQYF	TGTGCCAGCAGCCGGACTAGCGGGGGGACAACATCCTACGAGCAGTACTTC	TRBV7-2	TRBD2	TRBJ2-7	-
CASSPETGSYEQYF	TGTGCCAGCTCACCGGAGACAGGGAGCTACGAGCAGTACTTC	TRBV18	TRBD1	TRBJ2-7	-
CASSRTGLNTEAFF	TGTGCCAGCAGTCGGACAGGGCTCAACACTGAAGCTTTCTTT	TRBV6-4	TRBD1	TRBJ1-1	-